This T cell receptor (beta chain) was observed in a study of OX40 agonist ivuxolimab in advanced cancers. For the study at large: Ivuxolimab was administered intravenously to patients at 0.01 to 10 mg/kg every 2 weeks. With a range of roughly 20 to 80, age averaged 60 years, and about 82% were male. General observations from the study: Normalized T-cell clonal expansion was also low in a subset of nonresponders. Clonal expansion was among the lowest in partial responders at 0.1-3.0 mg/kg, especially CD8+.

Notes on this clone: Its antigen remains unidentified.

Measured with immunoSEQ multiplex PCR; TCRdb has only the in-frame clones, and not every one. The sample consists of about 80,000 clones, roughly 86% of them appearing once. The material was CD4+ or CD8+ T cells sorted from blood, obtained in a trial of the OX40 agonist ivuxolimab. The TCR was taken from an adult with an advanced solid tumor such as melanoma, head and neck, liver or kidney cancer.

The CDR3 loop reads CASSTVNTEAFF. CDR3 nucleotide sequence: TGTGCCAGCAGTACAGTGAACACTGAAGCTTTCTTT. This sequence joins TRBV7-2 and TRBJ1-1; no firm D call. CDR3 length equals 12 residues. Trimming removed 6 bases from V and 0 bases from J, with 5 bases in between. Germline V gene data show CDR1 as SGHTA and CDR2 as FQGNSA.